The rows below give T cell receptor beta chains drawn from one sample of a study of T cell repertoires in cytomegalovirus infection. TCRdb passed the reads through MiXCR, listing each CDR3 protein once. Of approximately 770,000 distinct CDR3 sequences in the sample, about 28% were seen once. Antigen specificity for these receptors is unknown. Here the sequenced sample was cultured CD8+ T cells from PBMCs, taken from culture after CMV antigen stimulation. These receptors all come from a human donor in good health (CMV status not recorded). Some clones in this sample may be carry-over from other donors' samples. The CDR3 runs from the conserved cysteine through the conserved F or W. The order of the fields is J gene, D gene, clone size, CDR3 length, V gene, CDR3 protein, CDR3 DNA. The D gene is left open where the match is weak. The listing skips clone size in some rows; elsewhere it reads once, few, many or a size class.

>TRBJ2-5|TRBD2|-|15|TRBV6-5
CASSNPSGGLETQYF
TGTGCCAGCAGTAACCCAAGCGGGGGTTTAGAGACCCAGTACTTC
>TRBJ1-1|-|many|14|TRBV7-2
CASSFGGWNTEAFF
TGTGCCAGCAGCTTCGGGGGATGGAACACTGAAGCTTTCTTT
>TRBJ2-1|TRBD1|many|16|TRBV27
CASSPRQGKGYNEQFF
TGTGCCAGCAGTCCCCGACAGGGAAAGGGATACAATGAGCAGTTCTTC
>TRBJ2-1|-|few|13|TRBV4-1
CASSQAPNGEQFF
TGCGCCAGCAGCCAAGCTCCGAACGGTGAGCAGTTCTTC
>TRBJ1-2|TRBD1|many|14|TRBV7-6
CASSSTDRSYGYTF
TGTGCCAGCAGCTCAACGGACAGGTCCTATGGCTACACCTTC
>TRBJ1-5|-|-|18|TRBV12-3/TRBV12-4
CASSLRGAQKGRNQPQHF
TGTGCCAGCAGTTTAAGAGGGGCCCAGAAGGGACGCAATCAGCCCCAGCATTTT
>TRBJ1-3|-|-|17|TRBV7-6
CASSHHGQDTSGNTIYF
TGTGCCAGCAGCCACCATGGCCAGGACACATCTGGAAACACCATATATTTT
>TRBJ1-1|-|-|14|TRBV10-3
CAISEAQINTEAFF
TGTGCCATCAGTGAGGCACAGATTAACACTGAAGCTTTCTTT
>TRBJ1-4|-|-|13|TRBV10-3
CAISEGLNEKLFF
TGTGCCATCAGTGAAGGGCTTAATGAAAAACTGTTTTTT
>TRBJ1-2|-|-|15|TRBV29-1
CSFLGTGLSNYGYTF
TGCAGCTTTTTGGGGACGGGATTGTCTAACTATGGCTACACCTTC
>TRBJ2-7|-|few|14|TRBV27
CASSLPGAGYEQYF
TGTGCCAGCAGTTTACCAGGGGCTGGCTACGAGCAGTACTTC
>TRBJ2-5|TRBD2|-|16|TRBV20-1
CSARDLGGGAEETQYF
TGCAGTGCTAGAGATCTGGGCGGGGGGGCCGAGGAGACCCAGTACTTC
>TRBJ2-2|-|many|16|TRBV7-2
CASSLGPGINTGELFF
TGTGCCAGCAGCTTAGGTCCGGGGATCAACACCGGGGAGCTGTTTTTT
>TRBJ2-5|TRBD1|-|15|TRBV11-1
CASSNSGGPRETQYF
TGTGCCAGCAGCAATTCAGGGGGCCCTCGGGAGACCCAGTACTTC
>TRBJ1-4|-|few|15|TRBV7-6
CASSIQGGGNEKLFF
TGTGCCAGCAGCATCCAGGGAGGGGGTAATGAAAAACTGTTTTTT
>TRBJ2-3|-|-|17|TRBV5-1
CASSLVGAGASTDTQYF
TGCGCCAGCAGCCTCGTGGGGGCGGGCGCTAGCACAGATACGCAGTATTTT
>TRBJ1-1|-|few|14|TRBV7-8
CASSPGAVATEAFF
TGTGCCAGCAGTCCGGGGGCGGTGGCCACTGAAGCTTTCTTT
>TRBJ1-5|-|-|13|TRBV10-2
CASSAGNNQPQHF
TGCGCCAGCAGTGCAGGGAACAATCAGCCCCAGCATTTT
>TRBJ2-5|-|many|15|TRBV7-8
CASSLADSLWRTQYF
TGTGCCAGCAGCTTAGCCGACAGTCTCTGGCGGACCCAGTACTTC
>TRBJ2-3|-|-|17|TRBV4-1
CASSQGVPGRRTDTQYF
TGCGCCAGCAGCCAGGGGGTTCCGGGACGCCGCACAGATACGCAGTATTTT
>TRBJ2-1|-|-|13|TRBV7-9
CASSDQGRNEQFF
TGTGCCAGCAGTGATCAGGGGAGGAATGAGCAGTTCTTC
>TRBJ1-1|TRBD1|few|14|TRBV7-9
CASSLVGQGIEAFF
TGTGCCAGCAGCTTAGTTGGACAGGGGATTGAAGCTTTCTTT
>TRBJ2-1|-|once|15|TRBV20-1
CSAESGGSSYNEQFF
TGCAGTGCTGAGAGTGGGGGAAGCTCCTACAATGAGCAGTTCTTC
>TRBJ2-1|-|-|18|TRBV10-2
CASTAGGSLRQAYNEQFF
TGCGCCAGCACTGCTGGCGGCAGCCTCAGGCAGGCCTACAATGAGCAGTTCTTC
>TRBJ1-2|-|-|14|TRBV9
CASKPGEFSYGYTF
TGTGCCAGCAAGCCAGGGGAATTTAGCTATGGCTACACCTTC
>TRBJ2-1|-|few|16|TRBV9
CASSKPGHNTYNEQFF
TGTGCCAGCAGCAAACCGGGCCATAACACCTACAATGAGCAGTTCTTC
>TRBJ2-5|TRBD1|few|15|TRBV5-6
CASSYHGQGYGTQYF
TGTGCCAGCAGCTACCACGGACAGGGGTACGGGACCCAGTACTTC
>TRBJ2-5|-|few|14|TRBV6-5
CASSYSLGQETQYF
TGTGCCAGCAGTTACTCTTTGGGACAAGAGACCCAGTACTTC
>TRBJ2-7|-|many|14|TRBV7-2
CASSFLTDSYEQYF
TGTGCCAGCAGCTTCCTGACAGATTCCTACGAGCAGTACTTC
>TRBJ2-5|-|few|16|TRBV28
CASSLPPGTLGETQYF
TGTGCCAGCAGCCTCCCCCCCGGGACTTTGGGGGAGACCCAGTACTTC
>TRBJ1-1|-|few|13|TRBV6-6
CASSYRVSTEAFF
TGTGCCAGCAGTTACCGGGTGAGCACTGAAGCTTTCTTT
>TRBJ1-5|-|-|16|TRBV20-1
CSARDRAGYSNQPQHF
TGCAGTGCTAGAGATCGGGCCGGCTATAGCAATCAGCCCCAGCATTTT
>TRBJ2-3|-|few|13|TRBV6-5
CASSALGINTQYF
TGTGCCAGCAGTGCCCTTGGGATAAATACGCAGTATTTT
>TRBJ1-2|-|many|17|TRBV6-1
CASSEAGEGRANYGYTF
TGTGCCAGCAGTGAAGCGGGCGAGGGACGTGCTAACTATGGCTACACCTTC
>TRBJ2-3|TRBD2|-|16|TRBV20-1
CSAPEGSGVLEDTQYF
TGCAGTGCCCCCGAGGGTAGCGGGGTCCTTGAAGATACGCAGTATTTT
>TRBJ2-1|TRBD1|few|15|TRBV6-6
CASSLTGCPHNEQFF
TGTGCCAGCAGCTTGACAGGGTGTCCCCACAATGAGCAGTTCTTC
>TRBJ2-3|-|few|11|TRBV7-8
CASSRRDTQYF
TGTGCGAGCAGTAGGCGGGATACGCAGTATTTT
>TRBJ2-2|TRBD2|few|18|TRBV6-2/TRBV6-3
CASSYGSLAAPSAGELFF
TGTGCCAGCAGTTACGGATCGCTAGCGGCTCCCTCGGCGGGGGAGCTGTTTTTT
>TRBJ1-3|-|-|14|TRBV7-6
CASRNWDSGNTIYF
TGTGCCAGCCGTAACTGGGACTCTGGAAACACCATATATTTT
>TRBJ1-2|-|few|15|TRBV7-9
CASSPLGQFNYGYTF
TGTGCCAGCAGCCCCCTAGGCCAATTCAACTATGGCTACACCTTC
>TRBJ1-2|-|-|14|TRBV7-9
CASSPDIPDYGYTF
TGTGCCAGCAGCCCCGACATTCCTGACTATGGCTACACCTTC
>TRBJ2-7|-|few|13|TRBV7-9
CASSLGSGFEQYF
TGTGCCAGCAGCTTAGGGTCGGGGTTCGAGCAGTACTTC
>TRBJ1-4|-|few|13|TRBV6-6
CASSYVPTEKLFF
TGTGCCAGCAGTTACGTCCCAACCGAAAAACTGTTTTTT
>TRBJ2-1|-|many|15|TRBV7-9
CASSPTFSLYNEQFF
TGTGCCAGCAGCCCGACATTCTCCTTATACAATGAGCAGTTCTTC
>TRBJ2-3|TRBD2|-|16|TRBV27
CASSPTLGLAGGTQYF
TGTGCCAGCAGCCCGACGTTGGGACTAGCGGGGGGTACGCAGTATTTT
>TRBJ2-5|TRBD1|few|14|TRBV7-9
CASSTGGFGETQYF
TGTGCCAGCAGTACAGGGGGCTTCGGGGAGACCCAGTACTTC
>TRBJ2-3|-|many|15|TRBV5-6
CASSLGRGGTDTQYF
TGTGCCAGCAGCTTGGGCCGAGGAGGCACAGATACGCAGTATTTT
>TRBJ2-1|TRBD2|-|16|TRBV27
CASSALTSGGHNEQFF
TGTGCCAGCAGTGCCCTTACTAGCGGGGGACACAATGAGCAGTTCTTC
>TRBJ1-2|-|many|13|TRBV12-3/TRBV12-4
CASSPGVGAGYTF
TGTGCCAGCAGCCCTGGGGTTGGGGCGGGCTACACCTTC
>TRBJ2-7|-|few|14|TRBV5-1
CASSTGQGVNEQYF
TGCGCCAGCAGTACCGGCCAGGGAGTCAACGAGCAGTACTTC
>TRBJ1-4|TRBD1|-|16|TRBV5-4
CASSLVGQGEDEKLFF
TGTGCCAGCAGCTTGGTGGGACAGGGAGAGGACGAAAAACTGTTTTTT
>TRBJ1-2|TRBD1|-|13|TRBV12-3/TRBV12-4
CASSRPDRVGYTF
TGTGCCAGCAGCCGCCCGGACAGGGTTGGCTACACCTTC
>TRBJ2-7|-|-|15|TRBV7-6
CANSLAGGYVHEQYF
TGTGCCAACAGCTTAGCTGGAGGGTATGTCCACGAGCAGTACTTC
>TRBJ1-2|TRBD1|-|15|TRBV12-3/TRBV12-4
CASSQTRQGAYGYTF
TGTGCCAGCAGTCAGACTCGACAGGGAGCCTATGGCTACACCTTC